The entry that follows covers one T cell receptor (beta chain) sequence. Antigen specificity is unknown. This sequence may be a read error, since a much larger clone differs from it by one base. This sample is part of a study of blood T cells in healthy people across ages. The study's findings and limits: Older age went with lower TCR beta diversity per million T cells, in a roughly linear way.

The CDR3 is 18 amino acids. Trimming took 2 bases from V and 0 from J; bases not matched to a gene: 5. CDR1 is SEHNR, CDR2 FQNEAQ, per germline (reference sequence). With a J-beta primer mix and a sample-barcoded 5' primer, a second PCR ran about 7 to 12 cycles. Tagging of each cDNA molecule was performed by a template-switch adaptor with 12 random nucleotides. TCRdb itself ran the 5' RACE reads through MiXCR, one entry per CDR3 protein. The table includes more than 800,000 distinct CDR3 sequences, roughly 26% detected once. Input material: blood. This chain uses TRBV7-9 with TRBJ2-2, with 11 bases matching TRBD2. The sequence derives from a woman of 80 years or more in good health. CDR3 protein: CASSLPSGGSTNTGELFF. The CDR3 nucleotides read TGTGCCAGCAGCTTACCTAGCGGGGGGTCGACGAACACCGGGGAGCTGTTTTTT.